This T cell receptor (beta chain) was documented in a study of graft-versus-host responses after intestinal transplantation. About the study: In this cohort, recipients had multivisceral, liver-intestinal, or isolated intestinal transplants. Every transplant recipient was induced with anti-thymocyte globulin, then maintained on tacrolimus and steroids for about 3 years. Study results and limitations: Allografts from individuals with graft-donor T cell macrochimerism displayed high graft-versus-host to host-versus-graft clonal ratios. Recipient marrow harbored GvH clones, some of which surfaced first in ileum or blood.

Notes on this clone: Antigen: not known.

Profiled with immunoSEQ multiplex PCR; TCRdb holds only in-frame clones, not every one. Of roughly 16,000 clones in the sample, about 80% are singletons; the top ten hold over 3%. This CDR3 has 14 amino acids. Trimming pared 1 base from V and 6 bases from J, leaving 14 bases between. The germline gives CDR1 SGHRS, CDR2 YFSETQ. Graft-derived tissue was subjected to processing to liberate intraepithelial and lamina propria lymphocytes. V and J are TRBV5-1 and TRBJ2-7, with D maybe TRBD2 (6 bases). The sample was ileum tissue, taken around 580 days after intestinal transplantation. This TCR was sampled from a human patient who received an intestinal transplant, so some T cells may come from the graft donor. The CDR3 loop reads CASSLLEGLGEQYF. In DNA form, the CDR3 reads TGCGCCAGCAGCTTGTTGGAGGGGCTGGGCGAGCAGTACTTC.